This T cell receptor beta chain was found in a study of T cells expressing NK-cell markers. Study-wide context: Seropositivity for HCMV was found in most of the eight sequenced donors, with one seronegative.

The CDR3 loop spans 13 amino acids. CDR1 and CDR2 from the germline V gene are MNHEY and SVGAGI. TCR beta cDNA was made by 5'RACE template switching with UMIs. TCRdb reprocessed the 5' RACE reads, keeping one entry per CDR3 protein, no DNA. This listing includes under 200,000 distinct CDR3 sequences. The sequence came from a woman aged 18 to 75 in good health. V and J are TRBV6-5 and TRBJ1-1. The sequencing input was blood T cells: a sorted CD56 or NKG2C T cell subset, CD4+ or CD8+ T cells, or bulk PBMC T cells (not recorded which). CDR3 residues: CASSSVGNTEAFF.